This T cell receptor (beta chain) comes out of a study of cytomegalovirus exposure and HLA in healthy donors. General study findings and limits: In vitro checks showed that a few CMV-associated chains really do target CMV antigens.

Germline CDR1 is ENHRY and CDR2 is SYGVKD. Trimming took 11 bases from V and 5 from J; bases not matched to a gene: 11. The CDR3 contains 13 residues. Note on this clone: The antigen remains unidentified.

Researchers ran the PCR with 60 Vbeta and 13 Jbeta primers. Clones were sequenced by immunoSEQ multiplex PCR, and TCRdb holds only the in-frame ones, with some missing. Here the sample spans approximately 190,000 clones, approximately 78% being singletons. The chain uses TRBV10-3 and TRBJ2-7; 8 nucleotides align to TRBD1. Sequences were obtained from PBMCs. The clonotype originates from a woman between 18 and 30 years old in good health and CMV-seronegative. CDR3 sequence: CASSPQGANEQYF. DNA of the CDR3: TGTGCCTCCAGCCCCCAGGGGGCGAACGAGCAGTACTTC.